The clone carrying this T cell receptor beta chain showed up many times. Its antigen remains unknown. This entry is derived from a study of regulatory T cells in long-lasting Graves disease. Broader study findings: Persistent Graves' disease cases displayed lower TCR diversity than newly diagnosed ones. Persistent disease favored TRBV28, TRBJ1-2 and TRBJ2-5.

Stated time point: newly diagnosed GD, antithyroid drugs for less than 3 months. PBMC RNA served as the TCR library source. V was clipped by 2 bases and J by 5 bases; unmatched bases: 8. CDR3 length: 16 residues. CDR1 is SNHLY, CDR2 FYNNEI, per germline. Combining iRepertoire HTBI primers with Arm-PCR of CDR3 regions, the authors built TCR beta libraries. TCRdb itself ran the multiplex PCR reads through MiXCR, one entry per CDR3 protein. The table records hundreds of thousands of distinct CDR3 sequences, around 17% of them present only once. These same records also appear under a second study, on T cells in Graves' hyperthyroidism and ophthalmopathy. That report adds: HTBI primers were employed in a first-round RT-PCR of the TCR CDR3.

This chain uses TRBV2 with TRBJ2-3; TRBD2 matches at 9 bases. This receptor was identified in a man aged 40-55 years with Graves disease. This specimen consisted of peripheral blood mononuclear cells (PBMCs), obtained at new diagnosis, from a patient treated with antithyroid drugs. The CDR3 spells CASSESGGRGGDTQYF. As DNA, the CDR3 is TGTGCCAGCAGTGAAAGCGGGGGGCGAGGGGGAGATACGCAGTATTTT.